The present TCR beta chain was sequenced within a study of PD-1 and CTLA-4 blockade in melanoma listed by TCRdb under 2021. In terms of the full investigation: The study compared how PD-1 blockade and CTLA-4 blockade affected the melanoma-reactive CD8 T cell response in patients with melanoma.

Library prep was done by the immunoSEQ multiplex PCR assay. Held by TCRdb, this immuneACCESS table contains in-frame sequences only and omits some clones. Under half of the omission traces to an unresolved V gene where checked; the cause of the rest is unknown. The sample includes over 25,000 clones, with approximately 88% observed a single time. 7.5% to 10% of the sample is held by the ten biggest clonotypes. Points on this clone: There is no known antigen for this receptor. No per-base quality is available; no much larger clone lies one base away.

V and J are truncated by 0 bases and 4 bases respectively, leaving an intervening sequence of 11 bases. CDR1 and CDR2 are drawn from the germline V gene: SGHDT, YYEEEE. There are 15 amino acids in the CDR3, from cysteine to phenylalanine inclusive. Only CDR3 DNA remains: 45 bases, in frame from the first base. This TCR was sampled from a human donor with melanoma. The rearrangement combines TRBV5-6 with TRBJ1-5; too little of a D gene remains to name it. The material was CD8+ T cells from peripheral blood, obtained before anti-PD-1 treatment. CDR3 loop: CASSLGRDGNQPQHF. The nucleotide sequence reads as follows: TGTGCCAGCAGCTTGGGGAGAGACGGGAATCAGCCCCAGCATTTT. Where the CDR3 stops, the reference TRBV5-6 and TRBJ1-5 genes take over; the full variable domain is DAGVTQSPTHLIKTRGQQVTLRCSPKSGHDTVSWYQQALGQGPQFIFQYYEEEERQRGNFPDRFSGHQFPNYSSELNVNALLLGDSALYLCASSLGRDGNQPQHFGDGTRLSIL.